This T cell receptor (beta chain) came from a study of blood T cell repertoires in COVID-19. Study-level background: Collection of acute and convalescent COVID-19 samples took place in the United States, Italy and Spain. PBMCs, B-cell-depleted T cells, or T cells provided the cDNA or gDNA that made up the material.

The germline gives CDR1 SEHNR, CDR2 FQNEAQ (reference sequence). With 5 bases removed from V and 0 bases from J, the gap between germline ends came to 14 bases. This CDR3 is 16 amino acids long. In the source study's methods: Amplified reference gene primers provided the basis for estimating nucleated cell counts. Data came from immunoSEQ multiplex PCR; TCRdb stores just in-frame clones and leaves some out. The DNA gave D and trimming, while V, J and clone size come from that table. The table lists fewer than 350,000 clones, 65% to 90% of them singletons. The sample comprised peripheral blood. The chain employs TRBV7-9 and TRBJ1-3; no firm D call. The receptor comes from a woman aged 55-75 years with active or convalescent COVID-19. CDR3 DNA: TGTGCCAGCAGCCCCCCTTACCGGGACTCTGGAAACACCATATATTTT. Its protein product is CASSPPYRDSGNTIYF.